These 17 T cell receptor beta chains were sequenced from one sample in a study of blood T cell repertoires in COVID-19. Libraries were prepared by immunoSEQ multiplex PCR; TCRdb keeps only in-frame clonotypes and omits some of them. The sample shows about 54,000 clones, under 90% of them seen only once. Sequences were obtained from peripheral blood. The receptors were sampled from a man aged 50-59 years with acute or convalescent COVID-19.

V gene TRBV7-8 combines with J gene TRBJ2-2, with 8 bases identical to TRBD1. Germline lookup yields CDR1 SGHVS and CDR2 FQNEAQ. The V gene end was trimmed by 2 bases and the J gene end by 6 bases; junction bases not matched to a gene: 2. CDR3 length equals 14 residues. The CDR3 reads CASSLTQGAGELFF. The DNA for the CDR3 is TGTGCCAGCAGCTTAACACAGGGGGCCGGGGAGCTGTTTTTT.

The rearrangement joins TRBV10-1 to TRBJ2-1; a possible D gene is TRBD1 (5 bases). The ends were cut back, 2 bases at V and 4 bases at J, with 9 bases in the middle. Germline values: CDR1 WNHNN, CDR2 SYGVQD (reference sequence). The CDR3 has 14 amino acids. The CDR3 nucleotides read TGCGCCAGCAGTGAGCAAGGGGTTTACAATGAGCAGTTCTTC. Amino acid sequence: CASSEQGVYNEQFF.

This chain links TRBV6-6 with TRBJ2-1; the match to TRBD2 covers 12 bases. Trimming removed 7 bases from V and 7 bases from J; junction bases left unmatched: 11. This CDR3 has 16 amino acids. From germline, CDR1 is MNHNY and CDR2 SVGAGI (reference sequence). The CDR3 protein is CASTQTSGRLVNEQFF. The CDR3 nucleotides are TGTGCCAGCACCCAAACTAGCGGGAGGTTAGTAAATGAGCAGTTCTTC.

This chain's CDR3 is CASSRLAGAGDTQYF. The CDR3 DNA is TGTGCCAGCAGTCGTCTAGCGGGGGCTGGGGATACGCAGTATTTT. The chain is built from TRBV6-4 and TRBJ2-3; 10 bases agree with TRBD2. CDR3 length: 15 residues. V lost 5 bases to trimming and J lost 6 bases; unmatched junction nucleotides: 8. Germline lookup yields CDR1 MRHNA and CDR2 SNTAGT.

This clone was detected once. For the CDR3, the DNA is TGTGCCAGCAGCTCTGGTGGGGGGAATACCTACGAGCAGTACTTC. Its translation is CASSSGGGNTYEQYF. The chain has TRBV5-5 and TRBJ2-7, with D tentatively TRBD2 (6 bases). The germline CDR1 and CDR2 sequences are SGHKS and YYEKEE (reference sequence). The germline V and J ends were trimmed by 3 bases and 2 bases, with 15 bases remaining between them. The CDR3 contains 15 residues.

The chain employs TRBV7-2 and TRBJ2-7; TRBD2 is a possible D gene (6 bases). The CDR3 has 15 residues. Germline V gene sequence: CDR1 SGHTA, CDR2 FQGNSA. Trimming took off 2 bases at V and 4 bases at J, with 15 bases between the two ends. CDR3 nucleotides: TGTGCCAGCAGCTTACGGGGAGGAAGTCCGTACGAGCAGTACTTC. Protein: CASSLRGGSPYEQYF.

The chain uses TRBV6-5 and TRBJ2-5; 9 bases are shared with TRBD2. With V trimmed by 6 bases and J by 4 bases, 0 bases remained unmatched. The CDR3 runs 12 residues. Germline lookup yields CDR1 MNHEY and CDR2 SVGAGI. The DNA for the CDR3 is TGTGCCAGCAGGACTAGCGGAGAGACCCAGTACTTC. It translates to CASRTSGETQYF.

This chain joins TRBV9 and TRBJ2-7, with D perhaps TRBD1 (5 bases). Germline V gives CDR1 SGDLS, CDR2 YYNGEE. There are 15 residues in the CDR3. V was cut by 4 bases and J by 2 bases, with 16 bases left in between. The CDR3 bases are TGTGCCAGCAGCCCCACGGCTCAGACAGCCTACGAGCAGTACTTC. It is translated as CASSPTAQTAYEQYF.

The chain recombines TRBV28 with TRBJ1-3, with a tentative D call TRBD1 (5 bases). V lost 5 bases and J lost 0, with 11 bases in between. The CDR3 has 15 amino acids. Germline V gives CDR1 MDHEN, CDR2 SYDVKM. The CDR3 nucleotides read TGTGCCAGCAGTCTCCCGACAGACTCTGGAAACACCATATATTTT. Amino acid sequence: CASSLPTDSGNTIYF.

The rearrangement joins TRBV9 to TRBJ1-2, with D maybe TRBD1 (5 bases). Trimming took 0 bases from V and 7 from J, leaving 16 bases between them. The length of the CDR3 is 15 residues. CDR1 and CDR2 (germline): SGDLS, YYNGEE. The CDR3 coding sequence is TGTGCCAGCAGCGTAGTGGCAGGGCCTTCTCCTGGCTACACCTTC. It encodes CASSVVAGPSPGYTF.

CDR3 residues: CASSQVKRSSYEQYF. In DNA, the CDR3 is TGTGCCAGCAGCCAAGTTAAGCGGAGCTCCTACGAGCAGTACTTC. The chain uses TRBV3-1 (or the pseudogene TRBV3-2) and TRBJ2-7; a possible D gene is TRBD2 (5 bases). V lost 1 base and J lost 0, with 10 bases in between. CDR1 is LGHDT, CDR2 YNNKEL, per germline (reference sequence). This CDR3 is 15 amino acids long.

CDR3 residues: CSVESGTDYEQYF. CDR3 in DNA: TGCAGCGTTGAATCGGGAACTGACTACGAGCAGTACTTC. The chain is built from TRBV29-1 and TRBJ2-7, with a possible D match to TRBD2 (5 bases). The germline gives CDR1 SQVTM, CDR2 ANQGSEA. V lost 2 bases and J lost 3, with 11 bases in between. The CDR3 has 13 amino acids.

CDR3 amino acids: CASSLGGNEQFF. CDR3 coding DNA: TGTGCCAGCAGCTTAGGGGGAAATGAGCAGTTCTTC. V and J are TRBV5-8 and TRBJ2-1; D might be TRBD1 (6 bases). The CDR3 has 12 amino acids. Trimming stripped 2 bases from V and 7 bases from J, with 7 bases between. CDR1 and CDR2 from the germline V gene are SGHTS and YDEGEE.

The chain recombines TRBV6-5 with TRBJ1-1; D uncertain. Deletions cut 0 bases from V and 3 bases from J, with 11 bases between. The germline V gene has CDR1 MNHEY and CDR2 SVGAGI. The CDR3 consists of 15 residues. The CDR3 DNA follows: TGTGCCAGCAGTTACTCCCAACCGGTGGACACTGAAGCTTTCTTT. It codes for CASSYSQPVDTEAFF.

Written as DNA, the CDR3 is TGTGCCAGCAGTGCAGGCTACGAGCAGTACTTC. This translates into CASSAGYEQYF. V and J are TRBV2 and TRBJ2-7; D is uncertain. Trimming pared 4 bases from V and 3 bases from J, leaving 4 bases between. CDR1 SNHLY and CDR2 FYNNEI come from the germline V gene. This CDR3 is built from 11 residues.

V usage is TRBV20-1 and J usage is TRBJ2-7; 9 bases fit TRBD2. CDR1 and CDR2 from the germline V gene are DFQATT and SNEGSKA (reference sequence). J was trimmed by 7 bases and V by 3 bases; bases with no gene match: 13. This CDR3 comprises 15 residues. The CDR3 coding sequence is TGCAGTGCTAGTCTTCGGCTAGCGGGGCGGAGGGAGCAGTACTTC. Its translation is CSASLRLAGRREQYF.

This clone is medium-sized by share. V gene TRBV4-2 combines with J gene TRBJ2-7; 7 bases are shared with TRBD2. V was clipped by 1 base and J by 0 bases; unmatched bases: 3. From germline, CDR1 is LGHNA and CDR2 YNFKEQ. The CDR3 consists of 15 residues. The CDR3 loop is CASSQGGTISYEQYF. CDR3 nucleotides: TGTGCCAGCAGCCAAGGAGGGACTATCTCCTACGAGCAGTACTTC.